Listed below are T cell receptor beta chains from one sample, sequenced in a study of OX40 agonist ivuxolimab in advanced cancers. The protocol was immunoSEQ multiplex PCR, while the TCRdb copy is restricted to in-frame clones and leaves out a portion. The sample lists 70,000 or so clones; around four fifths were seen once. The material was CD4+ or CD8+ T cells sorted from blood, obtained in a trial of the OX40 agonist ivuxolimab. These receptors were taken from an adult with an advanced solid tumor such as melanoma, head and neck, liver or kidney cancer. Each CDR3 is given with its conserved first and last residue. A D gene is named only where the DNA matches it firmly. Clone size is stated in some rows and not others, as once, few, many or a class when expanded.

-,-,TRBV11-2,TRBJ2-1,TGTGCCAGCAGCTTAGTCTCTAGAGGGTACAATGAGCAGTTCTTC,CASSLVSRGYNEQFF
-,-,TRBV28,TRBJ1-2,TGTGCCAGCAGTTTCAGACAGGTTTTCTATGGCTACACCTTC,CASSFRQVFYGYTF
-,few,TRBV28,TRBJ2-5,TGTGCCAGCAGATCCCTCCGACTAACTCCTCTTTTAGAGGCCCAGTACTTC,CASRSLRLTPLLEAQYF
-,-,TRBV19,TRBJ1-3,TGTGCCAGTAGTATAGCGACGGGGGGCGCCATATATTTT,CASSIATGGAIYF
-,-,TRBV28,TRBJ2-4,TGTGCCAGCACGGGGGATGCGAACATTCAGTACTTC,CASTGDANIQYF
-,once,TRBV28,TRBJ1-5,TGTGCCAGCAGTTTAGAGGTACCCCATCAGCCCCAGCATTTT,CASSLEVPHQPQHF
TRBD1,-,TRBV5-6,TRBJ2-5,TGTGCCAGCAGGGACAGGGGGTCTCGGGAGACCCAGTACTTC,CASRDRGSRETQYF
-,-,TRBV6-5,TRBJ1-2,TGTGCCAGCATGGGGATACTTGACTATGGCTACACCTTC,CASMGILDYGYTF
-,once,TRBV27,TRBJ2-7,TGTGCCAGCAGTTTACCCCCGCGGCCCGGCCCCATGACCGAGCAGTACTTC,CASSLPPRPGPMTEQYF
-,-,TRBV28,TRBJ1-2,TGTGCCAGCAGTTTACGTGTGGTATCCTACACCTTC,CASSLRVVSYTF
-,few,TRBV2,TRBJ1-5,TGTGCCAGCACCGGAACAGCGAATCAGCCCCAGCATTTT,CASTGTANQPQHF
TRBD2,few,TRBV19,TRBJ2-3,TGTGCCAGTAGCAAGCCAAATAATGCACCGGGACTAGCGGGAGGCAGGGATACGCAGTATTTT,CASSKPNNAPGLAGGRDTQYF
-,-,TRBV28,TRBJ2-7,TGTGCCAGCAGTTTAATGAGGGGCATCGCCTACGAGCAGTACTTC,CASSLMRGIAYEQYF
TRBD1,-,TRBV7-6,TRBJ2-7,TGTGCCAGCAGCCTCGCACCGGGACAGGGGGCGTTCGACGAGCAGTACTTC,CASSLAPGQGAFDEQYF
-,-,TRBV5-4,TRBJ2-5,TGTGCCAGCAGCTTGGTCAGGGACCAAGAGACCCAGTACTTC,CASSLVRDQETQYF
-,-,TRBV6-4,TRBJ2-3,TGTGCCAGCAGTGGAGGGGAAAACACAGATACGCAGTATTTT,CASSGGENTDTQYF
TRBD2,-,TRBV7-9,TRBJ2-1,TGTGCCAGCATCACTAGCGGCCTCTCCTACAATGAGCAGTTCTTC,CASITSGLSYNEQFF
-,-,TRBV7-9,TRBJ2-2,TGTGCCAGCAGCGAGGGTCGACAGTCCCGACTAGATAGCGGGGAGCTGTTTTTT,CASSEGRQSRLDSGELFF